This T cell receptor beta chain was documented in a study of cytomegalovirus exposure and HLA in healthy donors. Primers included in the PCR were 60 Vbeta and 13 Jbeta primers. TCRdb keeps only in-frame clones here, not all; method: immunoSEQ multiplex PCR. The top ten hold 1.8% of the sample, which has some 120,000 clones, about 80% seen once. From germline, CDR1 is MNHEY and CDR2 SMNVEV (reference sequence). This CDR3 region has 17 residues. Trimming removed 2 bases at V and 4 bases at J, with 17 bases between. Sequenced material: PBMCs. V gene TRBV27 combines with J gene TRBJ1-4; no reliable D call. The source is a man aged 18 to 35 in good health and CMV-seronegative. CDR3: CASSLDPRRANNEKLFF. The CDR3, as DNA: TGTGCCAGCAGTTTAGATCCGCGTCGTGCTAATAATGAAAAACTGTTTTTT. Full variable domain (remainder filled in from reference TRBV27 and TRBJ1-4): EAQVTQNPRYLITVTGKKLTVTCSQNMNHEYMSWYRQDPGLGLRQIYYSMNVEVTDKGDVPEGYKVSRKEKRNFPLILESPSPNQTSLYFCASSLDPRRANNEKLFFGSGTQLSVL.